This T cell receptor (beta chain) was recorded in a study of T cell changes during pregnancy in multiple sclerosis. TCRdb's table, derived via immunoSEQ multiplex PCR, lists solely in-frame clones and lacks some. Of 60,000 to 85,000 clones detected, 90% to 95% appear once; the ten largest clones hold over 1.3%. Germline CDR1 is KGHSH and CDR2 is LQKENI. This CDR3 has 17 amino acids. The ends lost 5 bases at V and 4 bases at J; junction bases unmatched: 14. The V gene is TRBV18, the J gene TRBJ2-1; TRBD2 matches 7 bases. The TCR sequence derives from a female donor with multiple sclerosis, enrolled in a pregnancy study. The source material was peripheral blood, sampled in the second trimester of pregnancy. The CDR3 DNA follows: TGTGCCAGCTCAACAAACAACGGACTAGATCGGTACAATGAGCAGTTCTTC. Translating gives CASSTNNGLDRYNEQFF.